This paragraph covers one TCR beta chain sequence. Its matching antigen is unknown. This record comes from a study of blood T cells in healthy people across ages. Study overall: Per two T cells, template switching captured roughly one barcoded beta molecule.

Each sample yielded at least 5.5 micrograms of PBMC total RNA. General study results and limits: The study found more naive CD4+ cells and higher diversity in long-lived than aged donors.

Together with a sample-barcoded 5' primer, a J-beta primer mix was included in a second PCR lasting roughly 6 to 12 cycles. Each cDNA was tagged by a template-switch adaptor containing 12 random nucleotides. TCRdb recomputed calls from the 5' RACE reads with MiXCR, one row per CDR3 protein. The data show 600,000 or so distinct CDR3 sequences, 47% seen once. V gave up 3 bases and J gave up 2 bases, with 14 bases separating them. CDR3 length: 16 amino acids. CDR1 and CDR2 from the germline V gene are DFQATT and SNEGSKA (reference sequence). This chain joins TRBV20-1 and TRBJ1-6; D is uncertain. The source material was blood. The TCR comes from a man aged 80 or over in good health. DNA of the CDR3: TGCAGTGCTAGCCCCAGGATCTCCCCCTATAATTCACCCCTCCACTTT. Translating it yields CSASPRISPYNSPLHF.